Each of the 9 T cell receptor beta chains below was sequenced from the same sample in a study of control samples from healthy donors and cancer patients (dated by TCRdb to the early 2020s). Library preparation employed the immunoSEQ multiplex PCR assay. TCRdb obtained this table from immuneACCESS and retained in-frame rearrangements with V and J assigned. These tables miss some clones; where compared with another copy, unresolved V genes account for less than half of the shortfall, and the remainder is unexplained. Here the sample has 100,000 to 150,000 clones; around 87% occur a single time. The ten largest clones represent about 3% of the sample. The sequenced sample was blood. These TCRs come from a man aged 55 to 70 in good health.

The chain recombines TRBV7-2 with TRBJ2-3; D is possibly TRBD2 (6 bases). Germline CDR1 and CDR2: SGHTA and FQGNSA. V was clipped by 8 bases and J by 4 bases, with 19 bases between them. This CDR3 spans 15 amino acids. CDR3 residues: CASRPGGGFADTQYF. The CDR3 nucleotides are TGTGCCAGCCGCCCGGGTGGGGGGTTCGCAGATACGCAGTATTTT.

The CDR3 region is CSAGSRGIYGYTF. CDR3 nucleotide sequence: TGCAGCGCTGGTAGTCGGGGGATCTATGGCTACACCTTC. The chain couples TRBV29-1 to TRBJ1-2; maybe TRBD1 (5 bases). The CDR3 spans 13 residues. Germline V gene data show CDR1 as SQVTM and CDR2 as ANQGSEA. V was trimmed by 7 bases and J by 4 bases, leaving 16 bases between them.

The rearrangement links TRBV5-6 to TRBJ1-2; TRBD1 is a possible D gene (5 bases). The CDR3 is 14 residues long. The germline V gene has CDR1 SGHDT and CDR2 YYEEEE. V lost 2 bases to trimming and J lost 10 bases, with 18 bases between them. CDR3 region: CASSFVGGSVVYTF. The DNA of the CDR3 is TGTGCCAGCAGCTTCGTGGGGGGATCGGTGGTCTACACCTTC.

V usage is TRBV2 and J usage is TRBJ2-7; D may be TRBD1 (6 bases). The CDR3 is made up of 17 amino acids. Germline CDR1 is SNHLY and CDR2 is FYNNEI. The V end was cut by 0 bases, the J end by 0 bases, with 15 bases between. The CDR3, as DNA: TGTGCCAGCAGTGAAGCCACTGGGGGCCTAATCTCCTACGAGCAGTACTTC. Translating it yields CASSEATGGLISYEQYF.

Details on this clone: Germline is not matched at one junction end, which may reflect a read error. The gene calls are TRBV19 and TRBJ2-3, with 11 bases matching TRBD2. Germline V gene lookup returns CDR1 LNHDA and CDR2 SQIVND (reference sequence). The CDR3 has 17 residues. The CDR3 bases are TGTGCTAGTAGTATAGGGCTAGCGGGGGGCCTCACAGATACGCAGTATTTT. Amino acids: CASSIGLAGGLTDTQYF.

The CDR3 sequence: CASKLSDGVRPQHF. Written as DNA, the CDR3 is TGTGCCAGCAAACTTTCGGACGGAGTAAGGCCCCAGCATTTT. V and J are TRBV6-5 and TRBJ1-5; no definite D call. This CDR3 region has 14 residues. V was cut by 7 bases and J by 9 bases, with 19 bases left in between. CDR1 is MNHEY, CDR2 SVGAGI, per germline.

The V and J genes are TRBV5-5 and TRBJ2-1, with 12 bases fitting TRBD2. Looked up from germline, CDR1 is SGHKS and CDR2 is YYEKEE (reference sequence). The CDR3 spans 17 residues. Unmatched junction bases numbered 11, after V lost 2 bases and J lost 8 bases. CDR3 DNA: TGTGCCAGCAGCTTCTTCCCCGCTAGCGGGGGGGCCGATGAGCAGTTCTTC. This translates into CASSFFPASGGADEQFF.

The rearrangement links TRBV28 to TRBJ2-7, with D uncertain. Germline V gene data show CDR1 as MDHEN and CDR2 as SYDVKM. CDR3 size: 18 residues. V dropped 7 bases and J dropped 0 bases, with 25 bases sitting between them. CDR3 coding DNA: TGTGCCAGCACCGAATTCACTTGGCTACGGCCCCGCTCCTACGAGCAGTACTTC. This gives the protein CASTEFTWLRPRSYEQYF. Supplemented by reference TRBV28 and TRBJ2-7, the full variable domain reads DVKVTQSSRYLVKRTGEKVFLECVQDMDHENMFWYRQDPGLGLRLIYFSYDVKMKEKGDIPEGYSVSREKKERFSLILESASTNQTSMYLCASTEFTWLRPRSYEQYFGPGTRLTVT.

The J gene is TRBJ1-2, the V gene TRBV12-3 or TRBV12-4; 7 bases line up with TRBD1. The length of the CDR3 is 13 residues. The V segment lost 6 bases and the J segment 6 bases; nucleotides outside the gene matches: 7. DNA of the CDR3: TGTGCCAGCAGCGGTGACAGGGTTAATGGCTACACCTTC. Its protein product is CASSGDRVNGYTF.